These T cell receptor beta chains were read from a single sample in a study of cytomegalovirus exposure and HLA in healthy donors. Here immunoSEQ multiplex PCR was the method, and the copy in TCRdb shows in-frame clones only, minus some. The sample lists some 110,000 clones; 8.5% to 10% were seen once. Sequencing was done on a sample of PBMCs. The receptors originated from a man younger than 45 in good health and CMV-seronegative. Each CDR3 is given with its conserved first and last residue.

TRBV7-9	TRBJ1-1	CASSPHRGPVNTEAFF
TRBV19	TRBJ2-7	CASRRPGLAGHEQYF
TRBV4-1	TRBJ2-7	CASSRDRTYEQYF
TRBV29-1	TRBJ1-3	CSVSQGNTIYF
TRBV19	TRBJ1-2	CASKIRDFPALYGYTF
TRBV7-2	TRBJ1-1	CASSNRQGGTEAFF
TRBV28	TRBJ1-5	CASSSIQGSSNQPQHF
TRBV15	TRBJ1-2	CATSRAGNGYTF
TRBV7-7	TRBJ2-2	CASSTSTGPNTGELFF
TRBV7-3	TRBJ2-1	CASSLGTSGSGGYNEQFF
TRBV6-1	TRBJ2-3	CASSVGTSTDTQYF
TRBV5-8	TRBJ2-5	CASSYGGPQETQYF
TRBV18	TRBJ1-1	CASTKATEAFF
TRBV7-2	TRBJ1-2	CASSLNYGYTF
TRBV30	TRBJ1-4	CAWSPLGGAGEKLFF
TRBV27	TRBJ2-7	CASSLTPRVGEQYF
TRBV29-1	TRBJ2-7	CSVAPGQGNEQYF
TRBV11-3	TRBJ2-7	CASSMALYEQYF
TRBV7-9	TRBJ2-3	CASSPRQPLSTDTQYF
TRBV30	TRBJ2-7	CAWSVGSSYEQYF
TRBV6-4	TRBJ1-3	CASRGKGKSSGNTIYF
TRBV28	TRBJ1-3	CASSYPTGAGNTIYF
TRBV9	TRBJ2-1	CASSDSGGAWGEQFF
TRBV5-6	TRBJ2-5	CASSFWTTRPETQYF
TRBV30	TRBJ2-7	CAWSPHAITDRGSPYEQYF
TRBV27	TRBJ1-5	CASRPTGGFNQPQHF
TRBV5-1	TRBJ2-7	CASSTGQGAYEQYF
TRBV6-6	TRBJ2-2	CASSRKREQAGELFF
TRBV6-5	TRBJ1-3	CASRKEVGAGNTIYF
TRBV7-6	TRBJ2-6	CASSPGTGHTSGANVLTF
TRBV4-1	TRBJ2-3	CASRITGQGGTDTQYF
TRBV6-5	TRBJ1-1	CASSFPGTENTEAFF
TRBV19	TRBJ1-5	CASSMRTGGVGNQPQHF
TRBV5-6	TRBJ1-2	CASRLDRNYGYTF
TRBV2	TRBJ2-7	CASKREGPYEQYF
TRBV11-2	TRBJ2-3	CASSLPRGGQATDTQYF
TRBV4-1	TRBJ2-4	CASSQGTSGRAGPYF
TRBV4-3	TRBJ2-2	CASSQDWLGGADTGELFF
TRBV5-1	TRBJ2-5	CASSLSQEAQYF
TRBV4-3	TRBJ2-7	CASSQAGGPYEQYF
TRBV7-2	TRBJ1-5	CASSLAGDQPQHF
TRBV5-1	TRBJ2-1	CASSLGTGGNEQFF
TRBV14	TRBJ2-1	CASSQGASGISYNEQFF
TRBV30	-	CALTRAGGSYEQFF
TRBV4-2	TRBJ2-3	CASSPGVSGGHRTDTQYF
TRBV2	TRBJ1-1	CASIFRGNTEAFF
TRBV4-1	TRBJ2-3	CASRLLGGSGTQYF
TRBV9	TRBJ1-3	CASSVSVDSLSGNTIYF
TRBV15	TRBJ2-7	CATSKGLAGTLDEQYF
TRBV7-6	TRBJ2-2	CASSLRQGRNTGELFF
TRBV29-1	TRBJ2-5	CSVEVEAQETQYF
TRBV25-1	TRBJ2-1	CASSWTSGNNEQFF
TRBV2	TRBJ1-5	CASSVGPRGGNQPQHF
TRBV2	TRBJ2-3	CASSEVRDTQYF
TRBV30	TRBJ1-6	CAWSVQGTINSPLHF
TRBV6-5	TRBJ2-7	CASSYLGQAAYEQYF